This entry describes one T cell receptor (beta chain). Germline-derived CDR1 and CDR2 are SGHDN and FVKESK. The CDR3 loop spans 15 amino acids. V dropped 4 bases and J dropped 0 bases, with 12 bases sitting between them. This sample was taken from a study of T cells after yellow fever vaccination. TCR cDNA was made by 5'RACE template switching, adding a universal primer site and UMIs. TCRdb passed the 5' RACE reads through MiXCR, listing each CDR3 protein once. The table lists around 530,000 distinct CDR3 sequences, approximately 16% of them singletons. The clonotype comes from a young man who received the YFV17D yellow fever vaccine. The chain couples TRBV14 to TRBJ1-1; no reliable D call. The specimen comprised PBMCs, sampled about 5 days after the first yellow fever vaccination. CDR3: CASSPKLSMNTEAFF. The CDR3 DNA is TGTGCCAGCAGCCCCAAACTTTCAATGAACACTGAAGCTTTCTTT.